The 13 T cell receptor beta chains reported below all come from one sample, sequenced in a study of T cell responses to AZD1222 COVID-19 vaccine. Clones were read by immunoSEQ multiplex PCR, and TCRdb kept only the in-frame ones, dropping some. The sample consists of 45,000 to 50,000 clones, 89% of them appearing once. The material was peripheral blood, obtained 28 days after the second AZD1222 dose. These receptors came from an adult who received the AZD1222 COVID-19 vaccine.

The J gene is TRBJ1-5, the V gene TRBV12-3 or TRBV12-4, with no clear D. The CDR3 length is 13 residues. V was pared by 6 bases and J by 7 bases, with 13 bases between. CDR3 nucleotides: TGTGCCAGCAGCCTTTCGGCGGGCCAGCCCCAGCATTTT. It specifies CASSLSAGQPQHF.

This chain links TRBV27 with TRBJ1-1; D gene uncertain. V was trimmed by 7 bases and J by 5 bases, leaving 17 bases between them. CDR3 size: 14 residues. The germline V gene encodes CDR1 MNHEY and CDR2 SMNVEV (reference sequence). The CDR3 DNA follows: TGTGCCAGCACACCCCGTCCCTCGGTGACTGAAGCTTTCTTT. The encoded protein is CASTPRPSVTEAFF.

The V and J genes are TRBV12-5 and TRBJ2-1, with 12 bases matching TRBD2. This CDR3 comprises 15 residues. V lost 6 bases and J lost 4; bases outside the gene matches: 4. The germline CDR1 and CDR2 sequences are LGHNT and FRNRAP. The CDR3 reads CASGATSGGYNEQFF. The CDR3 DNA sequence: TGTGCTAGTGGGGCGACTAGCGGGGGATACAATGAGCAGTTCTTC.

V gene TRBV6-6 combines with J gene TRBJ1-1; 7 bases fit TRBD1. Germline trimming cut 4 bases from V and 1 base from J; bases unmatched to any gene: 3. CDR1 and CDR2 (germline): MNHNY, SVGAGI (reference sequence). This CDR3 has 14 amino acids. The CDR3 DNA reads TGTGCCAGCAGTTTGAACAGGGGGAACACTGAAGCTTTCTTT. This sequence encodes CASSLNRGNTEAFF.

The rearrangement uses TRBV19 and TRBJ2-5; 7 bases map to TRBD1. CDR3 size: 14 residues. With 5 bases clipped from V and 5 bases from J, the junction kept 8 bases outside the gene matches. Germline CDR1 reads LNHDA; CDR2 reads SQIVND (reference sequence). The CDR3 spells CASSVPGQWETQYF. The DNA for the CDR3 is TGTGCCAGTAGTGTCCCGGGACAGTGGGAGACCCAGTACTTC.

V gene TRBV18 combines with J gene TRBJ1-5, with TRBD1 matching over 7 bases. The CDR3 extends over 13 amino acids. Germline CDR1 is KGHSH and CDR2 is LQKENI. With V trimmed by 3 bases and J by 6 bases, 2 bases remained unmatched. The CDR3 sequence is CASSPTGSQPQHF. DNA for the CDR3: TGTGCCAGCTCACCGACAGGGAGTCAGCCCCAGCATTTT.

The chain is built from TRBV5-6 and TRBJ1-2; 8 positions match TRBD1. CDR3 length: 13 amino acids. Germline CDR1 is SGHDT and CDR2 is YYEEEE. Trimming at V came to 7 bases and at J to 3 bases, leaving 5 bases not matched to a gene. CDR3 loop: CASGETGDYGYTF. Written as DNA, the CDR3 is TGTGCCAGCGGAGAGACAGGGGACTATGGCTACACCTTC.

CDR3 DNA sequence: TGTGCCAGCAGTCAAAACGGGGTTGGGGATTCACCCCTCCACTTT. Translated, it gives CASSQNGVGDSPLHF. The rearrangement links TRBV6-4 to TRBJ1-6; unclear D gene. This CDR3 is 15 amino acids long. Germline V gives CDR1 MRHNA, CDR2 SNTAGT. Deletions cut 5 bases from V and 8 bases from J, with 16 bases between.

The gene calls are TRBV7-9 and TRBJ1-1; 8 bases agree with TRBD1. Germline V gene sequence: CDR1 SEHNR, CDR2 FQNEAQ (reference sequence). The V gene end was trimmed by 7 bases and the J gene end by 3 bases; junction bases not matched to a gene: 19. The CDR3 consists of 18 residues. CDR3 sequence: CASNPAAGDRHVDTEAFF. CDR3 DNA: TGTGCCAGCAACCCCGCGGCGGGGGACAGGCATGTTGACACTGAAGCTTTCTTT.

V is TRBV5-6 and J is TRBJ2-5, with D possibly TRBD2 on 7 matching bases. This CDR3 spans 15 amino acids. V lost 0 bases and J lost 4, with 13 bases in between. CDR1 SGHDT and CDR2 YYEEEE come from the germline V gene. As DNA, the CDR3 is TGTGCCAGCAGCTTGGAGGGGGGGCTAGGAGAGACCCAGTACTTC. Translating gives CASSLEGGLGETQYF.

This rearrangement joins TRBV2 to TRBJ2-5, with 7 bases that match TRBD2. The ends lost 6 bases at V and 2 bases at J; junction bases unmatched: 12. CDR1 and CDR2 from the germline V gene are SNHLY and FYNNEI. The CDR3 totals 16 residues. DNA for the CDR3: TGTGCCAGCAGCCCCTCGAGGCTAGCGGTGCAAGAGACCCAGTACTTC. It codes for CASSPSRLAVQETQYF. The full variable domain, its missing parts supplied by reference TRBV2 and TRBJ2-5, is EPEVTQTPSHQVTQMGQEVILRCVPISNHLYFYWYRQILGQKVEFLVSFYNNEISEKSEIFDDQFSVERPDGSNFTLKIRSTKLEDSAMYFCASSPSRLAVQETQYFGPGTRLLVL.

The genes are TRBV9 and TRBJ2-7, with 8 bases lining up with TRBD1. Trimming cost V 4 bases and J 3 bases; bases outside gene matches: 12. Germline V gene lookup returns CDR1 SGDLS and CDR2 YYNGEE. This CDR3 contains 16 residues. In DNA, the CDR3 is TGTGCCAGCAGCTTCAACCCAGGGGGCGCCCTCTACGAGCAGTACTTC. Protein product: CASSFNPGGALYEQYF.

The chain uses TRBV12-3 or TRBV12-4 and TRBJ2-1, with D hard to call. This CDR3 is 13 amino acids long. The V and J ends lost 5 bases and 1 base respectively, with 6 bases between them. CDR3 region: CASSLDSYNEQFF. Here the CDR3 DNA reads TGTGCCAGCAGTCTAGATTCCTACAATGAGCAGTTCTTC.